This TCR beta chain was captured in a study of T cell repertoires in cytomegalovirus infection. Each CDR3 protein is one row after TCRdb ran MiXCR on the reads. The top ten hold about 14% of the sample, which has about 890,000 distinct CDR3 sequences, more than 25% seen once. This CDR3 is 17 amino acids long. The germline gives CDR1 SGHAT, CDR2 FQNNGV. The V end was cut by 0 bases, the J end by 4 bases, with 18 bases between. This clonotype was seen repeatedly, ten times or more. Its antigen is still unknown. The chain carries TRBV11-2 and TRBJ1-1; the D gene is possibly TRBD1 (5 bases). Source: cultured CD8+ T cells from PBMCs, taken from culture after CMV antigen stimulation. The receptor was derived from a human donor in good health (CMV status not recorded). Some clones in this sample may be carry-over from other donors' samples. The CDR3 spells CASSLDLQGTLGTEAFF. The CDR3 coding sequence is TGTGCCAGCAGCTTAGATCTTCAGGGAACCCTGGGCACTGAAGCTTTCTTT.